Here is one TCR beta chain with its context. These data originate in a study of blood T cell repertoires in COVID-19. The CDR3 length is 16 residues. Trimming at V came to 5 bases and at J to 3 bases, leaving 11 bases not matched to a gene. Germline loops: CDR1 SGHVS, CDR2 FQNEAQ. Profiling relied on immunoSEQ multiplex PCR, and the TCRdb table lists in-frame clones only, not all of them. Of 50,000 or so clones listed, 82% are singletons. This clonotype was sampled from a man older than 75 with COVID-19, enrolled during active disease. This sequence joins TRBV7-8 and TRBJ2-3, with 7 bases lining up with TRBD2. Sequenced: peripheral blood. The CDR3: CASSQDRREGTDTQYF. The CDR3 DNA follows: TGTGCCAGCAGCCAGGATAGGAGGGAGGGAACAGATACGCAGTATTTT.